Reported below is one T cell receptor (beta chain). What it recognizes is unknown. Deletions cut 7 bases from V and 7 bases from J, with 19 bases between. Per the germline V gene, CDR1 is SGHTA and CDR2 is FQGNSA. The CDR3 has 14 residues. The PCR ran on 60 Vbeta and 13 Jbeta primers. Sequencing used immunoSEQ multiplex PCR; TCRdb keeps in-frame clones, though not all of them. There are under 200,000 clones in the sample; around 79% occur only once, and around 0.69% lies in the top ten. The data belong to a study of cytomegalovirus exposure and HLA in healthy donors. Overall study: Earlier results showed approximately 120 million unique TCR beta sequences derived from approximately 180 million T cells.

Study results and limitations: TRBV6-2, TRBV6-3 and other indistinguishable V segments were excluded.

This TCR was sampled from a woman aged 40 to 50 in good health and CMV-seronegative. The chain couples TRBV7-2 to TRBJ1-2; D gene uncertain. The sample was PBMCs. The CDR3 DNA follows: TGTGCCAGCAATACTCTCAGGACCGGAGGTGGCTACACCTTC. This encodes CASNTLRTGGGYTF. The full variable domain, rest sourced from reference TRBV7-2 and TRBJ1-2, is GAGVSQSPSNKVTEKGKDVELRCDPISGHTALYWYRQSLGQGLEFLIYFQGNSAPDKSGLPSDRFSAERTGGSVSTLTIQRTQQEDSAVYLCASNTLRTGGGYTFGSGTRLTVV.